One and the same sample provided the 24 T cell receptor beta chains below, sequenced in a study of blood T cell repertoires in COVID-19. Profiled with immunoSEQ multiplex PCR; TCRdb holds only in-frame clones, not every one. The sample includes 170,000 or so clones, about 86% of them seen just once. The sample was peripheral blood. These receptors all stem from a woman aged 18 to 35 who had recovered from COVID-19.

The chain is built from TRBV5-6 and TRBJ1-1; 7 bases align to TRBD1. The V gene end was trimmed by 4 bases and the J gene end by 6 bases; junction bases not matched to a gene: 9. Germline CDR1 SGHDT, CDR2 YYEEEE. The CDR3 covers 14 residues. The CDR3 nucleotides read TGTGCCAGCAGCAGACTCGACAGGGAGGCTGAAGCTTTCTTT. The encoded protein is CASSRLDREAEAFF.

This chain links TRBV15 with TRBJ2-2; D is unresolved. V lost 7 bases to trimming and J lost 3 bases, with 15 bases between them. CDR1 and CDR2 from the germline V gene are LNHNV and YYDKDF (reference sequence). This CDR3 is built from 15 residues. The CDR3 protein is CATTRIDDYTGELFF. Written as DNA, the CDR3 is TGTGCCACCACCCGAATCGACGACTACACCGGGGAGCTGTTTTTT.

This clone was seen once. The rearrangement links TRBV7-9 to TRBJ1-1, with 8 positions matching TRBD1. Trimming at V came to 5 bases and at J to 1 base, leaving 9 bases not matched to a gene. The germline V gene encodes CDR1 SEHNR and CDR2 FQNEAQ (reference sequence). There are 16 residues in the CDR3. This chain's CDR3 is CASSPGGTGRNTEAFF. CDR3 nucleotides: TGTGCCAGCAGCCCCGGAGGGACAGGCCGGAACACTGAAGCTTTCTTT.

The chain employs TRBV9 and TRBJ2-1; TRBD2 aligns across 8 bases. Unmatched junction bases numbered 6, after V lost 0 bases and J lost 7 bases. The CDR3 is 15 residues long. Germline-derived CDR1 and CDR2 are SGDLS and YYNGEE. CDR3 sequence: CASSVGRGGWNEQFF. CDR3 DNA sequence: TGTGCCAGCAGCGTAGGTCGGGGGGGCTGGAATGAGCAGTTCTTC. Full variable domain (remainder filled in from reference TRBV9 and TRBJ2-1): DSGVTQTPKHLITATGQRVTLRCSPRSGDLSVYWYQQSLDQGLQFLIQYYNGEERAKGNILERFSAQQFPDLHSELNLSSLELGDSALYFCASSVGRGGWNEQFFGPGTRLTVL.

The chain has TRBV5-4 and TRBJ2-1; 7 positions match TRBD1. This CDR3 is built from 15 residues. Losses at the gene ends were 2 bases for V and 6 bases for J; bases not matched to a gene: 8. Looked up from germline, CDR1 is SGHNT and CDR2 is YYREEE (reference sequence). CDR3 protein: CASSFRTGRINEQFF. Here the CDR3 DNA reads TGTGCCAGCAGCTTCCGGACAGGTAGGATCAATGAGCAGTTCTTC.

The chain employs TRBV9 and TRBJ2-7, with TRBD2 identical over 11 bases. V lost 3 bases, J lost 4 bases, and 6 bases stayed unmatched. Germline V lookup: CDR1 SGDLS, CDR2 YYNGEE. The CDR3 is 15 residues long. The CDR3 sequence: CASSGGTSGEYEQYF. CDR3 DNA: TGTGCCAGCAGCGGCGGGACTAGCGGAGAATACGAGCAGTACTTC.

The chain recombines TRBV7-9 with TRBJ2-2, with TRBD2 matching 9 bases. The germline CDR1 and CDR2 sequences are SEHNR and FQNEAQ (reference sequence). The CDR3 covers 18 residues. J lost 4 bases, V lost 5 bases, and 14 bases had no gene match. The CDR3 is CASSTGASGGLFTGELFF. CDR3 DNA: TGTGCCAGCAGCACTGGGGCGAGCGGGGGGCTTTTCACCGGGGAGCTGTTTTTT.

As to this clone: At the DNA level, this CDR3 is encoded by other sequences in the same sample as well. This sequence joins TRBV24-1 and TRBJ1-5; maybe TRBD1 (5 bases). The V end was cut by 2 bases, the J end by 4 bases, with 8 bases between. This CDR3 is 14 amino acids long. Per the germline V gene, CDR1 is KGHDR and CDR2 is SFDVKD. The CDR3 nucleotides read TGTGCCACCAGTGATTCGCGGGGGAATCAGCCCCAGCATTTT. Its protein is CATSDSRGNQPQHF.

The chain carries TRBV24-1 and TRBJ2-3, with 9 bases matching TRBD2. This CDR3 region has 15 residues. V was clipped by 2 bases and J by 5 bases; unmatched bases: 4. Germline assignment: CDR1 KGHDR and CDR2 SFDVKD. CDR3 bases: TGTGCCACCAGTGATTGGGGACTAGCCCAAGATACGCAGTATTTT. Amino acid sequence: CATSDWGLAQDTQYF.

This rearrangement joins TRBV27 to TRBJ2-4, with TRBD2 matching over 11 bases. Losses at the gene ends were 5 bases for V and 8 bases for J; bases not matched to a gene: 5. This CDR3 contains 14 residues. The germline V gene encodes CDR1 MNHEY and CDR2 SMNVEV (reference sequence). CDR3 DNA: TGTGCCAGCAGTCCTCTAGCGGGGGGACACATTCAGTACTTC. Amino acid sequence: CASSPLAGGHIQYF.

The V call is TRBV29-1, the J call TRBJ1-5, with a tentative D call TRBD1 (6 bases). The CDR3 has 13 amino acids. The V gene's germline CDR1 is SQVTM and CDR2 ANQGSEA. The V end was cut by 7 bases, the J end by 3 bases, with 13 bases between. The CDR3 here is CSAGTSPNQPQHF. The CDR3 nucleotides read TGCAGCGCCGGGACAAGTCCCAATCAGCCCCAGCATTTT.

This clone was detected once. The V and J genes are TRBV14 and TRBJ2-1; TRBD2 aligns across 14 bases. The CDR3 is 15 amino acids. Germline lookup yields CDR1 SGHDN and CDR2 FVKESK. After removal of 4 bases from V and 6 bases from J, the junction contained 2 bases not matched to a gene. The CDR3 nucleotides read TGTGCCAGCAGCCGGGGGACTAGCGGGAGCAATGAGCAGTTCTTC. Amino acid sequence: CASSRGTSGSNEQFF.

The chain links TRBV5-4 to TRBJ1-1; 8 nucleotides align to TRBD1. Germline trimming cut 4 bases from V and 8 bases from J; bases unmatched to any gene: 4. CDR1 and CDR2 from the germline V gene are SGHNT and YYREEE (reference sequence). The CDR3 contains 12 residues. In DNA form, the CDR3 reads TGTGCCAGCAGCCTCCCAGGGGGCGAAGCTTTCTTT. Its protein is CASSLPGGEAFF.

Ten or more counts support this clone. This chain joins TRBV4-3 and TRBJ1-2; D remains ambiguous. The germline CDR1 and CDR2 sequences are LGHNA and YSLEER. The CDR3 has 13 amino acids. Deletions cut 0 bases from V and 8 bases from J, with 10 bases between. As DNA, the CDR3 is TGCGCCAGCAGCCAAGATAGTGGAGGAGGCTACACCTTC. Translation: CASSQDSGGGYTF.

This clone was recorded only once. The same CDR3 can be traced to other DNA sequences in this sample. The chain uses TRBV6-5 and TRBJ2-5; 7 nucleotides agree with TRBD1. Germline trimming cut 2 bases from V and 1 base from J; bases unmatched to any gene: 4. This CDR3 contains 15 residues. CDR1 is MNHEY and CDR2 is SVGAGI in the germline V gene. The CDR3 DNA sequence: TGTGCCAGCAGTTACGGGGCAGGGGGCCAAGAGACCCAGTACTTC. It yields the protein CASSYGAGGQETQYF.

The chain links TRBV5-6 to TRBJ2-3, with 9 bases matching TRBD1. The CDR3 runs 16 residues. V was pared by 4 bases and J by 3 bases, with 9 bases of the junction left unmatched. Per the germline V gene, CDR1 is SGHDT and CDR2 is YYEEEE. In DNA, the CDR3 is TGTGCCAGCAGCCAGCGGATGACAGGGGGAACAGATACGCAGTATTTT. It is translated as CASSQRMTGGTDTQYF.

The chain has TRBV7-9 and TRBJ2-3; 9 bases fit TRBD1. This CDR3 comprises 19 residues. CDR1 is SEHNR and CDR2 is FQNEAQ in the germline V gene (reference sequence). V lost 5 bases, J lost 2 bases, and 17 bases stayed unmatched. The CDR3 region is CASSPDRGRVTPFTDTQYF. In nucleotides, the CDR3 is TGTGCCAGCAGCCCGGACAGGGGAAGGGTGACTCCCTTCACAGATACGCAGTATTTT.

As for this clone: The junction differs from germline at one of its ends, possibly a read error. The chain recombines TRBV10-3 with TRBJ1-1, with a tentative D call TRBD1 (5 bases). Germline CDR1 is ENHRY and CDR2 is SYGVKD. This CDR3 comprises 13 residues. In nucleotides, the CDR3 is TGTGCCATCAGTGAGGCGAGGTCAGGGCTCAAAGCTTTT. It yields the protein CAISEARSGLKAF.

The table lists this clone with a count of one. The chain recombines TRBV6-4 with TRBJ2-2, with D maybe TRBD2 (5 bases). The ends were cut back, 8 bases at V and 1 base at J, with 5 bases in the middle. CDR3 length: 12 residues. Germline V gene lookup returns CDR1 MRHNA and CDR2 SNTAGT. CDR3 loop: CASRENTGELFF. The CDR3 nucleotides read TGTGCCAGCCGGGAGAACACCGGGGAGCTGTTTTTT.

The V call is TRBV11-2, the J call TRBJ2-6; D call uncertain. Germline V gene lookup returns CDR1 SGHAT and CDR2 FQNNGV. The CDR3 is 17 amino acids. With 4 bases removed from V and 0 bases from J, the gap between germline ends came to 13 bases. CDR3 loop: CASSSLVGRSGANVLTF. CDR3 DNA: TGTGCCAGCAGCTCCCTCGTCGGTCGCTCTGGGGCCAACGTCCTGACTTTC.

The rearrangement links TRBV18 to TRBJ2-1; D is uncertain. Germline values: CDR1 KGHSH, CDR2 LQKENI. This CDR3 contains 15 residues. The V gene lost 6 bases and the J gene lost 2 bases, with 14 bases spanning the gap. This chain's CDR3 is CASSRTTQTYNEQFF. In DNA form, the CDR3 reads TGTGCCAGCTCCCGAACAACCCAAACCTACAATGAGCAGTTCTTC.

Here the CDR3 reads CASSLRTGGVPEAFF. The CDR3 DNA reads TGTGCCAGCAGCCTCCGGACAGGGGGCGTACCTGAAGCTTTCTTT. The chain couples TRBV7-6 to TRBJ1-1, with TRBD1 matching over 11 bases. Per germline, CDR1 SGHVS and CDR2 FNYEAQ. The CDR3 contains 15 residues. V dropped 5 bases and J dropped 6; count of bases not matched to a gene: 8.

This chain connects TRBV7-2 to TRBJ1-2, with 10 bases fitting TRBD1. Germline V lookup: CDR1 SGHTA, CDR2 FQGNSA. This CDR3 is 16 amino acids long. The ends lost 1 base at V and 4 bases at J; junction bases unmatched: 6. Here the CDR3 reads CASSLVGTGAVYGYTF. CDR3 DNA sequence: TGTGCCAGCAGCTTAGTCGGGACAGGGGCGGTCTATGGCTACACCTTC.

The rearrangement links TRBV27 to TRBJ2-2; TRBD2 aligns across 9 bases. V dropped 4 bases and J dropped 5; count of bases not matched to a gene: 8. The CDR3 consists of 16 residues. Germline lookup yields CDR1 MNHEY and CDR2 SMNVEV (reference sequence). Here the CDR3 DNA reads TGTGCCAGCAGTTCGCCACTAGCGGGCCCAACCGGGGAGCTGTTTTTT. It codes for CASSSPLAGPTGELFF.